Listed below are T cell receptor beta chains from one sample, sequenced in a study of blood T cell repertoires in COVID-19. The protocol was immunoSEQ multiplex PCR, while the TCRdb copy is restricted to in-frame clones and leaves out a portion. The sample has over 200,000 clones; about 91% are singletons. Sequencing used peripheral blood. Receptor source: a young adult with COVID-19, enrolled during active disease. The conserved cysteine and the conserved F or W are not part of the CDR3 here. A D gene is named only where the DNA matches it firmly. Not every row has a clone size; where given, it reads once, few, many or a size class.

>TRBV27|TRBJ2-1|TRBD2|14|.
ASSSRGEGTRNEQF
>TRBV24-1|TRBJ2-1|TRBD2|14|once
ATSDASGSSYNEQF
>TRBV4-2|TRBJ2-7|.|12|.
ASSPPDRYYEQY
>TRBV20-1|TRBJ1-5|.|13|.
SASPDRDIYQPQH
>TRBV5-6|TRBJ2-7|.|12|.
ASSFGQGGGEQY
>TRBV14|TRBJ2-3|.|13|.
ASSQVDRNTDTQY
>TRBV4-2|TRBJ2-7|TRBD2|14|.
ASSLDNPSGKYEQY
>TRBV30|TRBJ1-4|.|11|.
AWSEGLNEKLF
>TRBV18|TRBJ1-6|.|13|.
ASSPSARGESPLH
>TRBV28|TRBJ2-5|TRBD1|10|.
ASVRGPETQY
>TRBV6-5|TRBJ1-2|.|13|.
ASIGHRTGVYGYT
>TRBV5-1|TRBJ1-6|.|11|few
ASSPGSRSPLH
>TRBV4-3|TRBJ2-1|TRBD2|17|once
ASSQDRAPGLAGQDEQF
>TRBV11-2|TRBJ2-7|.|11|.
ASSLEQSYEQY
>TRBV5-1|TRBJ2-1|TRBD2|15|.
ASSYPGLASAYNEQF
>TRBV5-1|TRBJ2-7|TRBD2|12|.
ASSPIAGVDEQY
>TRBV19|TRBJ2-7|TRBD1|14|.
ASSIISGTGGYEQY
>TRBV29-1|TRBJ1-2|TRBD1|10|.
SVFDRETGYT
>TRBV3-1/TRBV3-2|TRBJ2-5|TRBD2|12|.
ASSQEAGEETQY
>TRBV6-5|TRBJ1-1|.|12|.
ASSYSAGPTEAF
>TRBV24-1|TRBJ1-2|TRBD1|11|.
ATRGQGDYGYT
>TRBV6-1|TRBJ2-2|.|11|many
ASSERETGELF
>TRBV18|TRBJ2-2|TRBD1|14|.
ASQDRGALNTGELF
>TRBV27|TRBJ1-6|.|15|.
ASTRGRLGTYNSPLH
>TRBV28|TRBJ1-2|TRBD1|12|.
ASTLGGQGHGYT
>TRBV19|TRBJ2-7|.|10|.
ASSIGGDEQY
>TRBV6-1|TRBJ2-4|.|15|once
ASSERQGSVAKNIQY
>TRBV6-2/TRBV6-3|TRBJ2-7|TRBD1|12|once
ASSPDRGLYEQY
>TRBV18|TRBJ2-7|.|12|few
ASSPPGQDYEQY
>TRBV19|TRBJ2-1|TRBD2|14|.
ASKPAGVPSYNEQF
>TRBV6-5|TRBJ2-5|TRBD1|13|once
ASSRSGTGIETQY
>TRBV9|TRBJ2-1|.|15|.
ASSVESGTQRANEQF
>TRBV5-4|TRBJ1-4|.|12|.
ASSLDVGQGKLF
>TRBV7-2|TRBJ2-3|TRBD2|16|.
ASSLATRLAGASDTQY
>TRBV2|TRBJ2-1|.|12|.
ASSAGFAYNEQF
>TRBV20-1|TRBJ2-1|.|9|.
SARLLGEQF
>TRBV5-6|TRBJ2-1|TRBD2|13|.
ASSLGLADYNEQF
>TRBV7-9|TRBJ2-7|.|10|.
ASSFGLNEQY
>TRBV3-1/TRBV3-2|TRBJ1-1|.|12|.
ASSQVSGGTEAF
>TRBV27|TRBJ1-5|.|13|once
ASSSGRQSNQPQH
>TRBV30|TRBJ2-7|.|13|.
ASMSGISRNYEQY
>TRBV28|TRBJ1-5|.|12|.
ASSSWGGNQPQH
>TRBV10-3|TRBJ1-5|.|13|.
AISLSRDSNQPQH
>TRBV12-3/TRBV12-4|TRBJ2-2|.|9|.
ASTPGGELF
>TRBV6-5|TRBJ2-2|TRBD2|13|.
ASSSGLAGTGELF
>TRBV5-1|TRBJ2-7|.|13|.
ASSTGTISSYEQY
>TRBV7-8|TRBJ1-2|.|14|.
ASSLARGIKGDGYT
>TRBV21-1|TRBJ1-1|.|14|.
ASSKGGTGGDTEAF
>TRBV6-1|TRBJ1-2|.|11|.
ASSEVSVYGYT
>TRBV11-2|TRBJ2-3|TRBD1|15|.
ASSAGTGGTSTDTQY
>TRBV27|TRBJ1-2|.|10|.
ASRSGDYGYT
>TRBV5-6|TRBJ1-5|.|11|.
ASSLTGYQPQH
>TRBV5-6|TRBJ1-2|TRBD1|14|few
ASSFWAGGMIRGYT
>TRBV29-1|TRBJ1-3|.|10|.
SVEDMTEGIY
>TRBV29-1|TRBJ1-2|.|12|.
SVETAGRGYGYT